These 21 T cell receptor beta chains came from one sample sequenced in a study of OX40 agonist ivuxolimab in advanced cancers. TCRdb's copy holds only in-frame clones and misses some; the assay was immunoSEQ multiplex PCR. The sample lists 98,000 or so clones, about 91% seen once, with 2.6% in the top ten. This specimen was CD4+ or CD8+ T cells sorted from blood, taken in a trial of the OX40 agonist ivuxolimab. The receptor set was obtained from an adult with an advanced solid tumor such as melanoma, head and neck, liver or kidney cancer.

This chain uses TRBV2 with TRBJ2-5; TRBD1 matches at 7 bases. The CDR3 has 14 residues. Unmatched junction bases numbered 7, after V lost 4 bases and J lost 5 bases. Germline lookup yields CDR1 SNHLY and CDR2 FYNNEI. The CDR3 sequence: CASSGQGRVETQYF. The CDR3 DNA is TGTGCCAGCAGTGGACAGGGCAGAGTCGAGACCCAGTACTTC.

The chain combines TRBV19 with TRBJ2-4; possibly TRBD1 for D (6 bases). Looked up from germline, CDR1 is LNHDA and CDR2 is SQIVND (reference sequence). V was shortened by 5 bases and J by 2 bases, with 10 bases between the two germline ends. This CDR3 is 14 amino acids long. Here the CDR3 DNA reads TGTGCCAGTAGTTTACAGGGTACCAAAAACATTCAGTACTTC. Protein product: CASSLQGTKNIQYF.

The rearrangement uses TRBV27 and TRBJ2-5; 11 bases agree with TRBD2. V was clipped by 7 bases and J by 4 bases; unmatched bases: 2. Germline CDR1 and CDR2: MNHEY and SMNVEV (reference sequence). This CDR3 is 13 amino acids long. The CDR3 region is CASTTSGRETQYF. In nucleotides, the CDR3 is TGTGCCAGCACCACTAGCGGGAGAGAGACCCAGTACTTC.

The CDR3 loop is CASSQVSTNTGELFF. In nucleotides, the CDR3 is TGCGCCAGCAGCCAAGTTTCCACTAACACCGGGGAGCTGTTTTTT. The J gene is TRBJ2-2, the V gene TRBV4-3; D gene uncertain. CDR1 is LGHNA, CDR2 YSLEER, per germline. Trimming left V 1 base short and J 2 bases short, with 8 bases between. CDR3 length equals 15 residues.

The chain is built from TRBV25-1 and TRBJ2-7, with TRBD1 matching over 7 bases. The CDR3 contains 15 residues. V shed 4 bases and J 2 bases; nucleotides not matched to a gene: 8. CDR1 is MGHDK and CDR2 is SYGVNS in the germline V gene. In DNA form, the CDR3 reads TGTGCCAGCAGTGCATCCGGGACAGCCCCCTACGAGCAGTACTTC. Protein sequence: CASSASGTAPYEQYF.

This clone was observed a few times. The V and J genes are TRBV5-1 and TRBJ2-6, with unresolved D. The V gene lost 4 bases and the J gene lost 0 bases, with 8 bases spanning the gap. This CDR3 region has 15 residues. Germline CDR1 reads SGHRS; CDR2 reads YFSETQ. The CDR3 reads CASSTGGSGANVLTF. The CDR3 coding sequence is TGCGCCAGCAGCACCGGCGGCTCTGGGGCCAACGTCCTGACTTTC.

The chain employs TRBV19 and TRBJ2-5; TRBD1 matches at 8 bases. Trimming removed 6 bases from V and 8 bases from J; junction bases left unmatched: 8. This CDR3 has 13 residues. CDR1 is LNHDA and CDR2 is SQIVND in the germline V gene (reference sequence). The CDR3 DNA reads as TGTGCCAGTAGCAGGACAGGGTTCGGAACCCAGTACTTC. It translates to CASSRTGFGTQYF.

This chain joins TRBV4-2 and TRBJ1-1; the D gene is possibly TRBD1 (6 bases). Trimming pared 6 bases from V and 0 bases from J, leaving 14 bases between. CDR3 length: 15 residues. Per germline, CDR1 LGHNA and CDR2 YNFKEQ. The CDR3 DNA follows: TGTGCCAGCAGTACACAGGGCGTTGTGAACACTGAAGCTTTCTTT. Protein product: CASSTQGVVNTEAFF.

The chain couples TRBV19 to TRBJ1-1, with D tentatively TRBD1 (6 bases). CDR1 LNHDA and CDR2 SQIVND come from the germline V gene (reference sequence). Trimming left V 10 bases short and J 4 bases short, with 25 bases between. This CDR3 is built from 16 residues. The CDR3 region has the DNA TGTGCCACCCCAAAGGGGGAGAAGGATTATACCACTGAAGCTTTCTTT. This codes for CATPKGEKDYTTEAFF.

This clone was recorded once. This chain links TRBV5-1 with TRBJ1-5; TRBD1 aligns across 8 bases. The germline V gene has CDR1 SGHRS and CDR2 YFSETQ. V shed 4 bases, J shed 3 bases, and the junction held 9 bases outside the gene matches. The CDR3 is 16 residues long. In DNA form, the CDR3 reads TGCGCCAGCAGCCCTGCAGGGGGCAATAACAATCAGCCCCAGCATTTT. Translation gives CASSPAGGNNNQPQHF.

About this clone itself: The same CDR3 also results from other DNA sequences found in this sample. The chain combines TRBV14 with TRBJ1-1, with 7 bases lining up with TRBD1. V was pared by 4 bases and J by 1 base, with 3 bases of the junction left unmatched. Germline CDR1 and CDR2: SGHDN and FVKESK. There are 14 residues in the CDR3. CDR3 loop: CASSPRTGNTEAFF. CDR3 sequence (DNA): TGTGCCAGCAGCCCCCGGACAGGGAACACTGAAGCTTTCTTT.

The chain uses TRBV7-2 and TRBJ2-7; possible D gene TRBD2, 6 bases. Looked up from germline, CDR1 is SGHTA and CDR2 is FQGNSA. The CDR3 is made up of 15 amino acids. V dropped 5 bases and J dropped 3 bases, with 17 bases sitting between them. CDR3 in DNA: TGTGCCAGCAGCCTAACGGCGGGACTCTACTACGAGCAGTACTTC. The encoded protein is CASSLTAGLYYEQYF.

The rearrangement joins TRBV28 to TRBJ2-2, with TRBD2 matching 12 bases. Germline V gene sequence: CDR1 MDHEN, CDR2 SYDVKM. The V and J ends lost 5 bases and 4 bases, in that order; junction bases with no gene match: 5. This CDR3 is built from 16 residues. CDR3 sequence: CASSPPGLAGTGELFF. The CDR3 DNA reads TGTGCCAGCAGTCCCCCGGGACTAGCGGGCACCGGGGAGCTGTTTTTT.

The chain links TRBV11-2 to TRBJ2-7; D is undetermined. Germline CDR1 SGHAT, CDR2 FQNNGV. With 0 bases removed from V and 2 bases from J, the gap between germline ends came to 11 bases. This CDR3 has 15 amino acids. CDR3 nucleotide sequence: TGTGCCAGCAGCTTAGAAAGGACCGAAACCTACGAGCAGTACTTC. Amino acid sequence: CASSLERTETYEQYF.

The genes are TRBV7-9 and TRBJ2-2, with D maybe TRBD2 (6 bases). CDR1 SEHNR and CDR2 FQNEAQ come from the germline V gene (reference sequence). V was shortened by 8 bases and J by 3 bases, with 16 bases between the two germline ends. The CDR3 sequence is 15 residues long. In DNA, the CDR3 is TGTGCCAGCGACCCGGGGGTCCGGGACACCGGGGAGCTGTTTTTT. As protein: CASDPGVRDTGELFF.

V and J are TRBV7-9 and TRBJ1-2, with unresolved D. V was clipped by 6 bases and J by 6 bases, with 14 bases between them. The CDR3 length is 13 residues. Per the germline V gene, CDR1 is SEHNR and CDR2 is FQNEAQ (reference sequence). This CDR3 reads CASRYSTSDGYTF. Written as DNA, the CDR3 is TGTGCCAGCAGGTATTCAACTAGCGATGGCTACACCTTC.

The chain is built from TRBV11-3 and TRBJ2-3; D gene unclear. This CDR3 spans 12 amino acids. The V gene's germline CDR1 is SGHNT and CDR2 YENEEA. V was pared by 0 bases and J by 8 bases, with 6 bases between. CDR3 region: CASSLDRSTQYF. The CDR3 DNA follows: TGTGCCAGCAGCTTAGATCGTAGTACGCAGTATTTT.

The chain combines TRBV4-3 with TRBJ1-2; weak D call: TRBD1 (5 bases). V was pared by 3 bases and J by 4 bases, with 12 bases between. Germline assignment: CDR1 LGHNA and CDR2 YSLEER. This CDR3 has 14 amino acids. The CDR3 DNA reads as TGCGCCAGCAGCCAGCGGGACGGGACCTATGGCTACACCTTC. It codes for CASSQRDGTYGYTF.

Notes on this clone: Other DNA sequences within the sample encode an identical CDR3. This rearrangement joins TRBV4-3 to TRBJ2-2; no clear D. Looked up from germline, CDR1 is LGHNA and CDR2 is YSLEER. V shed 2 bases and J shed 5 bases, with 6 bases lying between them. The CDR3 extends over 13 amino acids. The CDR3 sequence: CASSQSGTGELFF. The CDR3, as DNA: TGCGCCAGCAGCCAATCCGGGACCGGGGAGCTGTTTTTT.

CDR3 in amino acids: CASSEGHNYEQYF. The CDR3 bases are TGTGCCAGCAGCGAGGGACACAACTACGAGCAGTACTTC. V is TRBV7-8 and J is TRBJ2-7; perhaps TRBD1 as D (6 bases). CDR1 is SGHVS, CDR2 FQNEAQ, per germline. This CDR3 has 13 residues. Trimming cost V 5 bases and J 3 bases, with 11 bases left between them.

The rearrangement uses TRBV7-2 and TRBJ1-2, with TRBD1 matching over 7 bases. The germline CDR1 and CDR2 sequences are SGHTA and FQGNSA. J lost 6 bases, V lost 4 bases, and 5 bases had no gene match. The CDR3 is 13 residues long. CDR3 nucleotide sequence: TGTGCCAGCAGCTACGACAGGGACGATGGCTACACCTTC. This encodes CASSYDRDDGYTF.